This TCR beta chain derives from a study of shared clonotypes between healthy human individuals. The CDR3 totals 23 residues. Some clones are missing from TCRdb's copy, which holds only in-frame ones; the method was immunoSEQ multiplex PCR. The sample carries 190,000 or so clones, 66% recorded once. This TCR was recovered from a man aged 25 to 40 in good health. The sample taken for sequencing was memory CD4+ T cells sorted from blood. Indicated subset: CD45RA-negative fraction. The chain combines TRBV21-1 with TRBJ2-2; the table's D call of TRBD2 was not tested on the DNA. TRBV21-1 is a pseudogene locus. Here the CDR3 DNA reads TGTGCCAGCAGCAAATCTGAGGCCGGGGGCGATAAACGGACTAGCGAGTACACCGGGGAGCTGTTTTTT. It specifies CASSKSEAGGDKRTSEYTGELFF.